The 19 T cell receptor beta chains presented below share a single source sample, sequenced in a study of circulating and synovial CD4+ cells in juvenile arthritis (dated by TCRdb to between 2014 and 2016). Library preparation was by the immunoSEQ multiplex PCR assay. TCRdb took over this immuneACCESS table, retaining in-frame rearrangements with V and J assigned. Such tables are incomplete; in checked studies, under half of the missing clones stem from an unresolved V gene, and the remainder is unexplained. A total of around 31,000 clones appear in this sample, around 95% of them only once. In total, the top ten clones hold approximately 0.17% of the sample. The sequencing sample was made of CD4+ T cells from blood. These receptors were obtained from a human donor with juvenile idiopathic arthritis.

V is TRBV28 and J is TRBJ2-7; 10 bases match TRBD1. CDR1 and CDR2 from the germline V gene are MDHEN and SYDVKM. V was pared by 5 bases and J by 12 bases, with 7 bases of the junction left unmatched. The CDR3 contains 12 residues. The CDR3 sequence is CASSLTGGVPYF. The CDR3 bases are TGTGCCAGCAGTCTGACAGGGGGCGTCCCGTACTTC.

This clone was counted once. The J gene is TRBJ2-7, the V gene TRBV7-9; TRBD1 aligns across 9 bases. Germline loops: CDR1 SEHNR, CDR2 FQNEAQ (reference sequence). This CDR3 region has 14 residues. The V segment lost 1 base and the J segment 6 bases; nucleotides outside the gene matches: 4. CDR3 in DNA: TGTGCCAGCAGCTTAGGGGACAGGGTACGCGAGCAGTACTTC. As protein: CASSLGDRVREQYF.

The DNA of the CDR3 is TGTGCCAGCAGTGACTGGGCACCAGGAGGCGAAAACATTCAGTACTTC. Encoded protein: CASSDWAPGGENIQYF. This sequence joins TRBV2 and TRBJ2-4; perhaps TRBD2 as D (5 bases). This CDR3 is 16 amino acids long. Looked up from germline, CDR1 is SNHLY and CDR2 is FYNNEI. The germline V and J ends were trimmed by 3 bases and 5 bases, with 17 bases remaining between them.

The genes are TRBV5-1 and TRBJ2-1; TRBD1 might be the D (7 bases). V gave up 4 bases and J gave up 8 bases, with 19 bases separating them. The CDR3 totals 15 residues. Germline V gene data show CDR1 as SGHRS and CDR2 as YFSETQ. This CDR3 reads CASSRGGGGLYEQFF. In DNA, the CDR3 is TGCGCCAGCAGCCGAGGCGGAGGGGGCCTGTATGAGCAGTTCTTC.

The chain has TRBV6-1 and TRBJ2-6; D call uncertain. Germline V gene lookup returns CDR1 MNHNS and CDR2 SASEGT. With 5 bases removed from V and 2 bases from J, the gap between germline ends came to 10 bases. The CDR3 runs to 15 residues. CDR3 amino acids: CASSPPSPGANVLTF. In DNA form, the CDR3 reads TGTGCCAGCAGTCCCCCGAGTCCTGGGGCCAACGTCCTGACTTTC.

This clone occurred a few times. CDR3 nucleotides: TGTGCCAGCAGCCAGGGTCCCGGGACAAGCCTCTATGGCTACACCTTC. It is translated as CASSQGPGTSLYGYTF. The genes are TRBV6-4 and TRBJ1-2, with a possible D match to TRBD1 (6 bases). This CDR3 is 16 amino acids long. In germline, CDR1 is MRHNA, CDR2 SNTAGT. Trimming shortened V by 6 bases and J by 4 bases, and 21 bases separated the two germline ends.

The chain combines TRBV6-5 with TRBJ2-7; D is possibly TRBD1 (5 bases). The V end was cut by 5 bases, the J end by 1 base, with 12 bases between. Germline CDR1 is MNHEY and CDR2 is SVGAGI. The CDR3 length is 14 residues. CDR3 in DNA: TGTGCCAGCAGTCCCCAGACAGAGTCCTACGAGCAGTACTTC. Translation: CASSPQTESYEQYF.

The rearrangement joins TRBV9 to TRBJ2-3; D call uncertain. CDR1 SGDLS and CDR2 YYNGEE come from the germline V gene. Trimming cost V 0 bases and J 3 bases, with 8 bases left between them. This CDR3 region has 14 residues. The CDR3: CASSVGPGTDTQYF. In nucleotides, the CDR3 is TGTGCCAGCAGCGTAGGTCCGGGTACAGATACGCAGTATTTT.

The chain carries TRBV9 and TRBJ2-3, with 8 positions matching TRBD1. Trimming removed 2 bases from V and 3 bases from J; junction bases left unmatched: 2. CDR3 length equals 14 residues. CDR1 and CDR2 (germline): SGDLS, YYNGEE. The CDR3: CASSVQGATDTQYF. CDR3 nucleotides: TGTGCCAGCAGCGTTCAGGGGGCGACAGATACGCAGTATTTT.

The J gene is TRBJ2-5, the V gene TRBV4-3, with TRBD1 identical over 8 bases. Germline CDR1 and CDR2: LGHNA and YSLEER. V was clipped by 1 base and J by 5 bases; unmatched bases: 3. The CDR3 runs 14 residues. CDR3 in amino acids: CASSQAGGPETQYF. CDR3 nucleotide sequence: TGCGCCAGCAGCCAAGCAGGGGGCCCGGAGACCCAGTACTTC.

This clone was observed once. The J gene is TRBJ2-3, the V gene TRBV6-6; possible D gene TRBD2, 6 bases. Trimming took off 5 bases at V and 6 bases at J, with 21 bases between the two ends. The CDR3 consists of 16 residues. Germline-derived CDR1 and CDR2 are MNHNY and SVGAGI (reference sequence). The CDR3 region is CASSTPAGGGLDTQYF. Written as DNA, the CDR3 is TGTGCCAGCAGTACTCCAGCGGGCGGAGGTTTGGATACGCAGTATTTT.

V usage is TRBV28 and J usage is TRBJ2-2, with no clear D. This CDR3 contains 13 residues. Looked up from germline, CDR1 is MDHEN and CDR2 is SYDVKM. CDR3 bases: TGTGCAGCAACAGATAAAGTCACCGGGGAGCTGTTTTTT. Translation gives CAATDKVTGELFF.

In its sample, this clone was seen once. The chain recombines TRBV27 with TRBJ2-5; 9 bases fit TRBD2. This CDR3 has 15 amino acids. CDR1 is MNHEY and CDR2 is SMNVEV in the germline V gene (reference sequence). V gave up 5 bases and J gave up 5 bases; unmatched junction bases: 9. In DNA, the CDR3 is TGTGCCAGCAGTCCCCTAGCGGGACCGTTGGAGACCCAGTACTTC. Translated, it gives CASSPLAGPLETQYF.

This clone appeared once. V is TRBV5-4 and J is TRBJ2-2; the D gene is possibly TRBD1 (5 bases). Trimming stripped 0 bases from V and 6 bases from J, with 9 bases between. There are 14 residues in the CDR3. Germline CDR1 is SGHNT and CDR2 is YYREEE (reference sequence). DNA for the CDR3: TGTGCCAGCAGCTTGGGGACAAAGCCCGGGGAGCTGTTTTTT. Translating it yields CASSLGTKPGELFF.

The V gene is TRBV7-9, the J gene TRBJ2-7, with D hard to call. Germline-derived CDR1 and CDR2 are SEHNR and FQNEAQ (reference sequence). V was pared by 5 bases and J by 2 bases, with 7 bases between. The CDR3 is 12 amino acids. The CDR3 loop is CASSTQAYEQYF. CDR3 nucleotide sequence: TGTGCCAGCAGCACACAAGCCTACGAGCAGTACTTC.

The genes are TRBV18 and TRBJ1-1, with TRBD1 matching 7 bases. This CDR3 has 13 amino acids. J lost 10 bases, V lost 5 bases, and 10 bases had no gene match. CDR1 KGHSH and CDR2 LQKENI come from the germline V gene. CDR3 amino acids: CASSSGQEGRAFF. The CDR3 nucleotides read TGTGCCAGCTCATCCGGACAGGAGGGACGAGCTTTCTTT. Drawing the rest from reference TRBV18 and TRBJ1-1, the complete variable domain is NAGVMQNPRHLVRRRGQEARLRCSPMKGHSHVYWYRQLPEEGLKFMVYLQKENIIDESGMPKERFSAEFPKEGPSILRIQQVVRGDSAAYFCASSSGQEGRAFFGQGTRLTVV.

This chain joins TRBV5-1 and TRBJ2-5; 7 nucleotides align to TRBD2. V was clipped by 3 bases and J by 3 bases; unmatched bases: 5. This CDR3 is 14 amino acids long. Germline CDR1 reads SGHRS; CDR2 reads YFSETQ. The CDR3 spells CASSWAAGEETQYF. CDR3 nucleotides: TGCGCCAGCAGCTGGGCGGCGGGAGAAGAGACCCAGTACTTC.

The chain is built from TRBV9 and TRBJ2-1; TRBD2 matches at 9 bases. Germline V gene sequence: CDR1 SGDLS, CDR2 YYNGEE. V lost 3 bases and J lost 0; bases outside the gene matches: 7. The CDR3 spans 17 residues. Here the CDR3 reads CASSGPLAGSSYNEQFF. The DNA for the CDR3 is TGTGCCAGCAGCGGACCTCTAGCGGGGAGCTCCTACAATGAGCAGTTCTTC.

The V and J genes are TRBV27 and TRBJ2-2; the match to TRBD1 covers 8 bases. Germline CDR1 is MNHEY and CDR2 is SMNVEV (reference sequence). The V segment lost 5 bases and the J segment 7 bases; nucleotides outside the gene matches: 6. This CDR3 region has 14 residues. The CDR3 bases are TGTGCCAGCAGTCCCCTGGACAGGGACGGGGAGCTGTTTTTT. Its translation: CASSPLDRDGELFF.